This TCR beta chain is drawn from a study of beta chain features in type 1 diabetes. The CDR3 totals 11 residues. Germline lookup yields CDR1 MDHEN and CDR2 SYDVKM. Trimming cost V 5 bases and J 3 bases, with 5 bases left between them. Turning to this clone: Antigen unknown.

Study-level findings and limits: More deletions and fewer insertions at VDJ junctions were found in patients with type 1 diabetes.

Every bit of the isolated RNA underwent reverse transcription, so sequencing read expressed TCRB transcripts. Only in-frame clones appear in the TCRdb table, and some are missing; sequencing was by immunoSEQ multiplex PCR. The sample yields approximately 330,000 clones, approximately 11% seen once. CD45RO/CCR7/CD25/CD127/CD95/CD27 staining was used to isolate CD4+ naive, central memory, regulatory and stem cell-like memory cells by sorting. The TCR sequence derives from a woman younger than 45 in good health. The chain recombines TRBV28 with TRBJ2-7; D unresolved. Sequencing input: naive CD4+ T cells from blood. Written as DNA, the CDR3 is TGTGCCAGCAGTCCCCTCTACGAGCAGTACTTC. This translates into CASSPLYEQYF.